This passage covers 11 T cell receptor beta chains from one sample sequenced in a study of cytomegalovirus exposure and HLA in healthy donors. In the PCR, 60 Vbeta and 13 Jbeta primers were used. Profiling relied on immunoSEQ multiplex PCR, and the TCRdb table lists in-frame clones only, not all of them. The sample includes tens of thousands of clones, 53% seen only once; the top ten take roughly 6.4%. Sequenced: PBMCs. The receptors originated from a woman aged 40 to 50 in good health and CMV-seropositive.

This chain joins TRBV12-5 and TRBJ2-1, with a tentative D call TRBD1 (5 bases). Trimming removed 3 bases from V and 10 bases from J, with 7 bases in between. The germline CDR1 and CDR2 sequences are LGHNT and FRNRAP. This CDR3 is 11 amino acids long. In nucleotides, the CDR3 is TGTGCTAGTGGTTTAAGGGGCGAGCAGTTCTTC. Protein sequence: CASGLRGEQFF.

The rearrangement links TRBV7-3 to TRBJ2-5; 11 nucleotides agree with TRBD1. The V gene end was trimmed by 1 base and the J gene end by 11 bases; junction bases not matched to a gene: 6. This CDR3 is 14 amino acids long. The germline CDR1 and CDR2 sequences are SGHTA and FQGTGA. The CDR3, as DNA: TGTGCCAGCAGCTTAAACGGACAGGGGGCAACACAGTACTTC. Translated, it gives CASSLNGQGATQYF.

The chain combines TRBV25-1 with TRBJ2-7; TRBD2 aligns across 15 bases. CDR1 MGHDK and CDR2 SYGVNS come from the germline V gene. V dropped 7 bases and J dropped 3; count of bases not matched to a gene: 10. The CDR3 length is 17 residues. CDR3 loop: CASTKGTSGGPGYEQYF. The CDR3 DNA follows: TGTGCCAGCACCAAAGGGACTAGCGGGGGGCCGGGCTACGAGCAGTACTTC.

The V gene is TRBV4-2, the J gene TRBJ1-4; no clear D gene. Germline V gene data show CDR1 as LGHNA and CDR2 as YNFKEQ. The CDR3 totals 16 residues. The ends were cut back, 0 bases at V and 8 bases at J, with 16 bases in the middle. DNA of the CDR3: TGTGCCAGCAGCCAAGATTACCGCGTTCTGGAGGAAAAACTGTTTTTT. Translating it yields CASSQDYRVLEEKLFF.

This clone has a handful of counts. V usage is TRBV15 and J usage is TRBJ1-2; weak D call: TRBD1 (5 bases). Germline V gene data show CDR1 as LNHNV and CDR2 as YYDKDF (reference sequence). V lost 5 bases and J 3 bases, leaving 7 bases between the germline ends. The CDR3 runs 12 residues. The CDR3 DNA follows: TGTGCCACCAGCGGGGGGTACTATGGCTACACCTTC. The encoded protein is CATSGGYYGYTF.

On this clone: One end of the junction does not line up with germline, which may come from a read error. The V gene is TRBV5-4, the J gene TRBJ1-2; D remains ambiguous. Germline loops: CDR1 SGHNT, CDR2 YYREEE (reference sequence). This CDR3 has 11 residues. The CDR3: CASQLESRPVF. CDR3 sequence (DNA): TGTGCCAGCCAGCTTGAATCCAGGCCCGTCTTC.

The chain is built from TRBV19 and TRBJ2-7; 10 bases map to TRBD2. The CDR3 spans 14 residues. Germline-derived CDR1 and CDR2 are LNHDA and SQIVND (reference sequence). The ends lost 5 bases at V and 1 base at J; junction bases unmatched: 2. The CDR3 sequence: CASSSSGGSYEQYF. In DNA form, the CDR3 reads TGTGCCAGTAGTTCTAGCGGGGGTTCCTACGAGCAGTACTTC.

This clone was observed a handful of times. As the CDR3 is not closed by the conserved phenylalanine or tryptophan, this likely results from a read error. Here the CDR3 reads CASSETRLNSPLHS. CDR3 bases: TGTGCCAGCAGTGAGACACGGCTTAATTCACCCCTCCACTCT. The chain recombines TRBV2 with TRBJ1-6, with D hard to call. There are 14 residues in the CDR3. Trimming shortened V by 3 bases and J by 6 bases, and 9 bases separated the two germline ends. Germline V gene sequence: CDR1 SNHLY, CDR2 FYNNEI.

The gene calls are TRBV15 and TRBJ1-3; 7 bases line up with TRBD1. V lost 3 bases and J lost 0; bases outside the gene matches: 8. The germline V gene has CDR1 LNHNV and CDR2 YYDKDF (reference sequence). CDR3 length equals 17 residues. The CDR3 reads CATSSGEGTVSGNTIYF. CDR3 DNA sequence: TGTGCCACCAGCAGTGGCGAGGGGACAGTCTCTGGAAACACCATATATTTT.

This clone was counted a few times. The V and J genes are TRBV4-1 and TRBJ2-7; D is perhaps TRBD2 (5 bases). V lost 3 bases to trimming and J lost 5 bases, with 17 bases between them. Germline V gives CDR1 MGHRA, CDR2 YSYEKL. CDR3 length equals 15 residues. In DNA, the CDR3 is TGCGCCAGCAGCCAGCGGGTCTCGGGTTGGGACGAGCAGTACTTC. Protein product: CASSQRVSGWDEQYF.

The CDR3: CASSPTDIGNTIYF. CDR3 in DNA: TGTGCCAGCTCACCAACCGACATCGGAAACACCATATATTTT. The chain employs TRBV18 and TRBJ1-3; D gene unclear. V gave up 2 bases and J gave up 4 bases, with 9 bases separating them. The CDR3 loop spans 14 amino acids. Germline CDR1 KGHSH, CDR2 LQKENI.